Each of the 25 T cell receptor beta chains below was sequenced from the same sample in a study of identical twins. Each CDR3 protein gets one entry after TCRdb re-called the 5' RACE reads with MiXCR. The table shows about 200,000 distinct CDR3 sequences, with 6.5% occurring only once. The same sample was also studied in work on T cells expressing NK-cell markers.

The sample taken for sequencing was CD8+ T cells sorted from blood. The receptors shown here come from a woman aged 18-29 years in good health.

The chain carries TRBV7-6 and TRBJ1-3, with no clear D. The germline V and J ends were trimmed by 4 bases and 0 bases, with 7 bases remaining between them. Germline V gene sequence: CDR1 SGHVS, CDR2 FNYEAQ. CDR3 length: 14 amino acids. In nucleotides, the CDR3 is TGTGCCAGCAGCTGGGCCAGCTCTGGAAACACCATATATTTT. It is translated as CASSWASSGNTIYF.

In this sample, this clonotype turned up many times. The chain links TRBV4-1 to TRBJ1-1; D unclear. This CDR3 comprises 17 residues. Per the germline V gene, CDR1 is MGHRA and CDR2 is YSYEKL. V lost 4 bases to trimming and J lost 1 base, with 19 bases between them. CDR3 DNA: TGCGCCAGCAGCCCTTGGTCAAAGAGGGAGACGAACACTGAAGCTTTCTTT. It encodes CASSPWSKRETNTEAFF.

The chain employs TRBV30 and TRBJ1-1, with D tentatively TRBD1 (6 bases). CDR1 and CDR2 (germline): GTSNPN, SVGIG (reference sequence). Trimming left V 5 bases short and J 3 bases short, with 13 bases between. The CDR3 runs 13 residues. CDR3 nucleotide sequence: TGTGCCTGGTACGACAGGTTGTACACTGAAGCTTTCTTT. The encoded protein is CAWYDRLYTEAFF. The whole variable domain, remainder taken from reference TRBV30 and TRBJ1-1, is SQTIHQWPATLVQPVGSPLSLECTVEGTSNPNLYWYRQAAGRGLQLLFYSVGIGQISSEVPQNLSASRPQDRQFILSSKKLLLSDSGFYLCAWYDRLYTEAFFGQGTRLTVV.

The rearrangement uses TRBV13 and TRBJ2-1; the D gene is possibly TRBD1 (6 bases). Looked up from germline, CDR1 is PRHDT and CDR2 is FYEKMQ (reference sequence). V lost 5 bases to trimming and J lost 9 bases, with 20 bases between them. This CDR3 is 15 amino acids long. The CDR3 DNA is TGTGCCAGCAGCAGTCAGGACAGCCGTAAGCCTGAGCAGTTCTTC. Translating gives CASSSQDSRKPEQFF.

This clonotype was observed many times. J is TRBJ2-2 and V is TRBV15; TRBD1 matches at 8 bases. J was trimmed by 7 bases and V by 5 bases; bases with no gene match: 12. The CDR3 contains 16 residues. The V gene's germline CDR1 is LNHNV and CDR2 YYDKDF (reference sequence). CDR3 sequence (DNA): TGTGCCACCAGCCCCCGAGACAGGGGTTATATCGGGGAGCTGTTTTTT. This encodes CATSPRDRGYIGELFF.

V usage is TRBV12-3 or TRBV12-4 and J usage is TRBJ1-5; D is unresolved. The CDR3 sequence is 12 residues long. V dropped 3 bases and J dropped 14 bases, with 14 bases sitting between them. CDR3 protein: CASSFPGMEEHF. The CDR3 DNA reads as TGTGCCAGCAGTTTTCCCGGGATGGAGGAGCATTTT.

The chain joins TRBV11-1 to TRBJ2-3; 9 bases map to TRBD2. The CDR3 is made up of 18 amino acids. V lost 3 bases to trimming and J lost 0 bases; unmatched junction nucleotides: 10. Germline V gene data show CDR1 as SGHAT and CDR2 as FQDESV (reference sequence). The CDR3 here is CASSLAVLAGLSTDTQYF. The CDR3 DNA is TGTGCCAGCAGCTTGGCGGTCCTAGCGGGACTTAGCACAGATACGCAGTATTTT.

This clonotype was counted at least ten times. The J gene is TRBJ1-2, the V gene TRBV7-3; no clear D gene. V was cut by 4 bases and J by 7 bases, with 19 bases left in between. The CDR3 is made up of 15 amino acids. In germline, CDR1 is SGHTA, CDR2 FQGTGA. CDR3 protein: CASSWQASSSRGYTF. CDR3 bases: TGTGCCAGCAGCTGGCAGGCGTCTTCCTCACGTGGCTACACCTTC.

This clonotype was seen many times. The chain links TRBV12-3 or TRBV12-4 to TRBJ2-7; TRBD2 might be the D (6 bases). The CDR3 is 14 residues long. Trimming pared 4 bases from V and 6 bases from J, leaving 16 bases between. The CDR3 reads CASSSLIGGSEQYF. The CDR3 DNA reads TGTGCCAGCAGTTCCCTAATCGGGGGAAGCGAGCAGTACTTC.

This clonotype was observed a few times. The rearrangement links TRBV9 to TRBJ2-7, with 7 bases fitting TRBD1. This CDR3 has 13 residues. Per germline, CDR1 SGDLS and CDR2 YYNGEE. The junction had 5 bases not matched to a gene; V was cut back by 3 bases and J by 5 bases. The CDR3 reads CASSGGGVDEQYF. CDR3 DNA: TGTGCCAGCAGCGGAGGGGGCGTCGACGAGCAGTACTTC.

This chain links TRBV7-9 with TRBJ1-1; D ambiguous. Trimming shortened V by 5 bases and J by 2 bases, and 6 bases separated the two germline ends. This CDR3 has 12 amino acids. Looked up from germline, CDR1 is SEHNR and CDR2 is FQNEAQ (reference sequence). CDR3 loop: CASSTPNTEAFF. CDR3 nucleotide sequence: TGTGCCAGCAGCACTCCCAACACTGAAGCTTTCTTT.

The chain uses TRBV7-9 and TRBJ2-1, with 8 bases matching TRBD2. Germline assignment: CDR1 SEHNR and CDR2 FQNEAQ (reference sequence). The CDR3 is 14 amino acids. V trimming: 1 base; J trimming: 10 bases; junction bases outside the gene matches: 6. Here the CDR3 DNA reads TGTGCCAGCAGCTTAGGGCTAGCGGGCCCCGAGCAGTTCTTC. Translating it yields CASSLGLAGPEQFF.

The chain links TRBV20-1 to TRBJ2-7, with D uncertain. This CDR3 region has 14 residues. Trimming removed 6 bases at V and 3 bases at J, with 18 bases between. CDR1 is DFQATT and CDR2 is SNEGSKA in the germline V gene (reference sequence). CDR3 sequence reads: CSATQAHSYYEQYF. The DNA of the CDR3 is TGCAGTGCAACCCAGGCTCACTCGTACTACGAGCAGTACTTC.

This chain connects TRBV11-2 to TRBJ2-6, with D maybe TRBD1 (5 bases). CDR1 is SGHAT and CDR2 is FQNNGV in the germline V gene. V dropped 7 bases and J dropped 0 bases, with 19 bases sitting between them. This CDR3 has 18 amino acids. The CDR3 spells CASTAQGSSHSGANVLTF. CDR3 sequence (DNA): TGTGCCAGCACAGCCCAGGGATCATCCCACTCTGGGGCCAACGTCCTGACTTTC.

This clonotype has only a few counts. The chain combines TRBV20-1 with TRBJ2-3, with 10 bases that match TRBD2. Germline-derived CDR1 and CDR2 are DFQATT and SNEGSKA (reference sequence). The J segment lost 4 bases and the V segment lost 6 bases, leaving 7 bases of the junction unmatched. The CDR3 length is 14 residues. The CDR3 sequence: CSATGTSESDTQYF. In nucleotides, the CDR3 is TGCAGTGCCACCGGGACTAGCGAATCAGATACGCAGTATTTT.

The J gene is TRBJ2-3, the V gene TRBV4-3, with TRBD2 matching over 7 bases. This CDR3 contains 16 residues. Per the germline V gene, CDR1 is LGHNA and CDR2 is YSLEER. V dropped 3 bases and J dropped 4; count of bases not matched to a gene: 10. The CDR3 reads CASSQSIGSGSDTQYF. The CDR3 DNA sequence: TGCGCCAGCAGCCAGTCGATAGGTAGCGGGTCAGATACGCAGTATTTT.

This clonotype showed up many times. This chain uses TRBV9 with TRBJ1-2, with D unresolved. The CDR3 sequence is 9 residues long. V was pared by 2 bases and J by 13 bases, with 6 bases between. CDR1 SGDLS and CDR2 YYNGEE come from the germline V gene. The CDR3 protein is CASSVSATF. CDR3 in DNA: TGTGCCAGCAGCGTTAGTGCCACCTTC.

The rearrangement uses TRBV27 and TRBJ1-2; no clear D gene. The CDR3 loop spans 13 amino acids. Deletions cut 7 bases from V and 7 bases from J, with 16 bases between. Germline CDR1 reads MNHEY; CDR2 reads SMNVEV (reference sequence). The CDR3 loop is CASNPTGWGGYTF. As DNA, the CDR3 is TGTGCCAGCAACCCGACGGGTTGGGGTGGCTACACCTTC.

Ten or more counts support this clonotype. The CDR3 coding sequence is TGTGCCAGCAGTTTGGGCTCCAGGGGGAGGATCCCTCCCGCGGCAGCTTTCTTT. Its protein product is CASSLGSRGRIPPAAAFF. V gene TRBV12-3 or TRBV12-4 combines with J gene TRBJ1-1; 7 positions agree with TRBD1. Losses at the gene ends were 3 bases for V and 10 bases for J; bases not matched to a gene: 23. The CDR3 consists of 18 residues.

In its sample, this clonotype was seen many times. The J gene is TRBJ1-1, the V gene TRBV12-3 or TRBV12-4, with D uncertain. The CDR3 has 13 residues. V was cut by 5 bases and J by 4 bases, with 11 bases left in between. The CDR3 bases are TGTGCCAGCAGTCCGTCGACGGTCACTGAAGCTTTCTTT. Its protein product is CASSPSTVTEAFF.

The chain couples TRBV29-1 to TRBJ2-2; the D gene is possibly TRBD1 (6 bases). The CDR3 contains 13 residues. With 3 bases removed from V and 7 bases from J, the gap between germline ends came to 12 bases. The germline V gene encodes CDR1 SQVTM and CDR2 ANQGSEA. Here the CDR3 DNA reads TGCAGCGTTGAGCTAGGGGGTAGCGGGGAGCTGTTTTTT. This sequence encodes CSVELGGSGELFF.

The chain couples TRBV7-9 to TRBJ2-1; TRBD2 agrees at 7 bases. CDR3 size: 15 residues. The V segment lost 0 bases and the J segment 3 bases; nucleotides outside the gene matches: 2. Germline V gene data show CDR1 as SEHNR and CDR2 as FQNEAQ (reference sequence). This CDR3 is CASSLAPGGYNEQFF. CDR3 DNA sequence: TGTGCCAGCAGCTTAGCGCCGGGAGGCTACAATGAGCAGTTCTTC.

The V gene is TRBV6-1, the J gene TRBJ2-7, with 7 positions matching TRBD2. V was pared by 6 bases and J by 0 bases, with 8 bases of the junction left unmatched. CDR1 MNHNS and CDR2 SASEGT come from the germline V gene. This CDR3 is 15 amino acids long. CDR3 DNA sequence: TGTGCCAGCAGCTTAAGCGGGATATCCTCCTACGAGCAGTACTTC. Protein product: CASSLSGISSYEQYF.

This clonotype has at least ten counts. V gene TRBV9 combines with J gene TRBJ2-7, with 7 bases identical to TRBD2. The CDR3 totals 15 residues. Germline lookup yields CDR1 SGDLS and CDR2 YYNGEE. Trimming took 0 bases from V and 7 from J; bases not matched to a gene: 10. DNA for the CDR3: TGTGCCAGCAGCGTAGCTGGTAGCGGGCACGAAGAGCAGTACTTC. This gives the protein CASSVAGSGHEEQYF.

This clonotype has at least ten counts. The chain has TRBV5-1 and TRBJ1-1; no firm D call. Looked up from germline, CDR1 is SGHRS and CDR2 is YFSETQ. Trimming removed 0 bases at V and 2 bases at J, with 11 bases between. The CDR3 contains 15 residues. The CDR3 bases are TGCGCCAGCAGCTTGGAGGCAGCTCTTAACACTGAAGCTTTCTTT. Its protein is CASSLEAALNTEAFF.